A single sample gave rise to the 21 T cell receptor beta chains below, sequenced in a study of tumor and adjacent non-tumor tissue in lung cancer. TCRbeta libraries were built with three rounds of nested PCR, modified from ARM-PCR. TCRdb re-analysed the multiplex PCR reads in MiXCR, keeping a single row per CDR3 protein. The sample lists approximately 53,000 distinct CDR3 sequences; around three quarters were seen once. The template was RNA from unsorted bulk tissue. The normal lung tissue was taken more than 3 cm from the tumor edge. Sequencing was done on a sample of distant non-tumor lung tissue. Receptors originate from a woman aged 60-75 years with non-small cell lung cancer.

V and J are TRBV10-1 and TRBJ2-7, with TRBD1 identical over 8 bases. V shed 10 bases and J 6 bases; nucleotides not matched to a gene: 2. The length of the CDR3 is 10 residues. Germline-derived CDR1 and CDR2 are WNHNN and SYGVQD (reference sequence). CDR3 loop: CATTGGEQYF. The CDR3 DNA is TGCGCCACTACAGGGGGCGAGCAGTACTTC.

A note on this clonotype: Lacking the conserved final phenylalanine or tryptophan, this CDR3 likely reflects a read error. Because the CDR3's place on the DNA is in doubt, the DNA is left out and the CDR3 is given as listed by TCRdb. The gene calls are TRBV6-2 or TRBV6-3 and TRBJ2-1; the table assigns TRBD1, which was not confirmed against the DNA. Germline CDR1 is MNHEY and CDR2 is SVGEGT. The CDR3 is made up of 14 amino acids, end residues included. CDR3 residues: CASTATLSYNERFI.

Remarks on this clonotype: At one boundary the junction diverges from the germline segment, which might be a read error. The rearrangement links TRBV11-2 to TRBJ1-1; TRBD1 agrees at 8 bases. CDR1 is SGHAT, CDR2 FQNNGV, per germline. The CDR3 totals 15 residues. CDR3 nucleotides: TGTGCCAGCAGCTATGGGACAGGTGGATACACTGGAGCTTTCTTT. Encoded protein: CASSYGTGGYTGAFF. The whole variable domain, filled in from reference TRBV11-2 and TRBJ1-1, reads EAGVAQSPRYKIIEKRQSVAFWCNPISGHATLYWYQQILGQGPKLLIQFQNNGVVDDSQLPKDRFSAERLKGVDSTLKIQPAKLEDSAVYLCASSYGTGGYTGAFFGQGTRLTVV.

On this clonotype itself: With a much larger clone just one base away, this may be a read error. The rearrangement links TRBV10-3 to TRBJ1-1; D unclear. This CDR3 region has 13 residues. The germline V gene has CDR1 ENHRY and CDR2 SYGVKD. V shed 7 bases and J shed 5 bases, with 14 bases lying between them. The CDR3 sequence: CAIKWGVWTEAFF. The CDR3 DNA sequence: TGTGCCATCAAATGGGGTGTATGGACTGAAGCTTTCTTT.

As regards this clonotype: Given a much more abundant clone one base away, this may be a read error. V usage is TRBV7-9 and J usage is TRBJ2-2; 7 nucleotides match TRBD2. CDR1 and CDR2 (germline): SEHNR, FQNEAQ (reference sequence). This CDR3 spans 16 amino acids. The CDR3 sequence is CASSLTSPANTVELFF. CDR3 bases: TGTGCCAGCAGCTTGACTAGCCCCGCGAACACCGTGGAGCTGTTTTTT.

Of note for this clonotype: This may stem from a read error, because a much larger clone lies one nucleotide away. CDR3 protein: CTSSIDRDQETQYF. The CDR3 coding sequence is TGCACCAGCAGCATTGACAGGGACCAAGAGACCCAGTACTTC. The chain joins TRBV5-1 to TRBJ2-5; TRBD1 agrees at 7 bases. Germline CDR1 and CDR2: SGHRS and YFSETQ. The CDR3 runs to 14 residues. The full variable domain, in which reference TRBV5-1 and TRBJ2-5 provide the parts outside the CDR3, is KAGVTQTPRYLIKTRGQQVTLSCSPISGHRSVSWYQQTPGQGLQFLFEYFSETQRNKGNFPGRFSGRQFSNSRSEMNVSTLELGDSALYLCTSSIDRDQETQYFGPGTRLLVL.

Concerning this clonotype itself: One end of the junction does not line up with germline, which may come from a read error. The rearrangement joins TRBV11-2 to TRBJ1-2, with a weak D call TRBD1 (5 bases). This CDR3 contains 13 residues. Germline values: CDR1 SGHAT, CDR2 FQNNGV. For the CDR3, the DNA is TGTGCCATCAGCGGGGAGGGGAGGGGAGGCTACACCTTC. It encodes CAISGEGRGGYTF. The full variable domain, its missing parts supplied by reference TRBV11-2 and TRBJ1-2, is EAGVAQSPRYKIIEKRQSVAFWCNPISGHATLYWYQQILGQGPKLLIQFQNNGVVDDSQLPKDRFSAERLKGVDSTLKIQPAKLEDSAVYLCAISGEGRGGYTFGSGTRLTVV.

This chain links TRBV4-1 with TRBJ2-3; TRBD2 matches at 11 bases. This CDR3 has 15 residues. The ends lost 5 bases at V and 8 bases at J; junction bases unmatched: 9. Germline V gives CDR1 MGHRA, CDR2 YSYEKL. The DNA for the CDR3 is TGCGCCAGCAGCGGGACTAGCGGCCGCACGGTTACGCAGTATTTT. This gives the protein CASSGTSGRTVTQYF.

This clonotype was seen a few times. Written as DNA, the CDR3 is TGTGCCAGTAGCTGGGGCAGCTATCAGCCCCAGCATTTT. Its protein is CASSWGSYQPQHF. The chain uses TRBV19 and TRBJ1-5, with a weak D call TRBD1 (5 bases). This CDR3 comprises 13 residues. CDR1 LNHDA and CDR2 SQIVND come from the germline V gene (reference sequence). V was clipped by 6 bases and J by 5 bases, with 11 bases between them.

As to this clonotype: This may arise from a read error, as a much more abundant clone is one base away. V and J are TRBV20-1 and TRBJ2-2, with 9 nucleotides matching TRBD1. This CDR3 has 15 amino acids. Germline CDR1 DFQATT, CDR2 SNEGSKA (reference sequence). CDR3 protein: CSARDPGQGAGDLFF. CDR3 bases: TGCAGTGCTAGAGATCCGGGACAGGGAGCCGGGGACCTGTTTTTT.

A word on this clonotype: The conserved closing phenylalanine or tryptophan is absent in this CDR3, likely reflecting a read error. The limits of the CDR3 on the DNA are not certain, so only TCRdb's listed CDR3 is given. The gene calls are TRBV6-6 and TRBJ2-7; the table's D gene call, TRBD1, was not cross checked with the DNA. The CDR3 spans 15 amino acids, including both terminal residues. Germline CDR1 is MNHNY and CDR2 is SVGAGI (reference sequence). This CDR3 is CASSRQTGGDYERYL.

Note on this clonotype: This is likely a read error, given that the CDR3 carries no conserved phenylalanine or tryptophan at its end. The chain carries TRBV12-3 or TRBV12-4 and TRBJ2-7; D call uncertain. V was pared by 10 bases and J by 4 bases, with 17 bases between. The CDR3 has 13 amino acids. The CDR3 DNA reads TGTGCCACCAGCAGGACGGAAACTTACGAGCAGTACTCC. This sequence encodes CATSRTETYEQYS.

V is TRBV11-2 and J is TRBJ2-5; 10 bases fit TRBD1. The V segment lost 4 bases and the J segment 7 bases; nucleotides outside the gene matches: 9. This CDR3 is built from 15 residues. Germline V gene lookup returns CDR1 SGHAT and CDR2 FQNNGV. The CDR3, as DNA: TGTGCCAGCAGCTCGACAATGACAGGGGGCGTGACCCAGTACTTC. Translation: CASSSTMTGGVTQYF.

About this clonotype itself: One end of the junction varies from germline; a read error may be responsible. The CDR3 coding sequence is TGTGTCAGCAGCCAAGATAACGGACAGGGGGCCTACGAGCAATACTTC. Its translation is CVSSQDNGQGAYEQYF. The chain recombines TRBV4-3 with TRBJ2-7, with 11 bases aligning to TRBD1. This CDR3 region has 16 residues. Germline V lookup: CDR1 LGHNA, CDR2 YSLEER.

Notes on this clonotype: As the CDR3 is not closed by the conserved phenylalanine or tryptophan, this likely results from a read error. The DNA is omitted, as the CDR3 cannot be located on it reliably, and the CDR3 follows TCRdb's listing. This rearrangement joins TRBV11-2 to TRBJ2-5; the DNA was not compared with TRBD1, the D call given in the table. The CDR3 comprises 15 residues, both ends counted. Germline loops: CDR1 SGHAT, CDR2 FQNNGV. This CDR3 is CASSSTGTGGATQYL.

A remark on this clonotype: At one end, the junction sequence differs from germline, possibly due to a read error. The rearrangement uses TRBV20-1 and TRBJ1-1; D unresolved. The length of the CDR3 is 14 residues. The germline V gene encodes CDR1 DFQATT and CDR2 SNEGSKA (reference sequence). The CDR3 here is CSTREGGRNTEAFF. CDR3 sequence (DNA): TGCAGTACTAGAGAGGGAGGGAGGAACACTGAAGCTTTCTTT.

As concerns this clonotype: A much larger clone differs from this one at a single base, so this may be a read error. This chain joins TRBV20-1 and TRBJ2-2, with TRBD1 matching over 7 bases. There are 14 residues in the CDR3. The germline gives CDR1 DFQATT, CDR2 SNEGSKA (reference sequence). This CDR3 reads CSASSDRNTGKLFF. CDR3 in DNA: TGCAGTGCTAGCTCGGACAGGAACACCGGGAAGCTGTTTTTT.

Note on this clonotype: At one of its ends the junction is not consistent with the germline gene, which may arise from a read error. The chain carries TRBV19 and TRBJ1-1; maybe TRBD1 (5 bases). This CDR3 spans 12 amino acids. Per the germline V gene, CDR1 is LNHDA and CDR2 is SQIVND (reference sequence). This CDR3 reads CASGQGYYEAFF. In DNA form, the CDR3 reads TGTGCCAGTGGGCAGGGTTATTACGAAGCCTTCTTT. The entire variable domain, with the rest obtained from reference TRBV19 and TRBJ1-1, is as follows: DGGITQSPKYLFRKEGQNVTLSCEQNLNHDAMYWYRQDPGQGLRLIYYSQIVNDFQKGDIAEGYSVSREKKESFPLTVTSAQKNPTAFYLCASGQGYYEAFFGQGTRLTVV.

The rearrangement joins TRBV20-1 to TRBJ2-7, with TRBD2 identical over 7 bases. Germline V lookup: CDR1 DFQATT, CDR2 SNEGSKA (reference sequence). This CDR3 contains 14 residues. The CDR3 DNA reads TGCAATGCGAGGGGTACTAGCGAGATGAGCGAGCAGTACTTC. It translates to CNARGTSEMSEQYF.

Comments on this clonotype: Its ends do not fully match the called genes, so a read error is possible. The chain couples TRBV12-3 or TRBV12-4 to TRBJ2-2; tentatively, D is TRBD1 (6 bases). The CDR3 covers 15 residues. The CDR3 DNA sequence: TGTGTCAGCAGCAGACAGGCCCTGAACACCGGGGAGCTGTTTTTT. Amino acid sequence: CVSSRQALNTGELFF.

As to this clonotype: Germline and junction disagree at one end, which may indicate a read error. The rearrangement joins TRBV4-3 to TRBJ1-4; tentative D call: TRBD1 (5 bases). This CDR3 has 16 residues. Germline CDR1 and CDR2: LGHNA and YSLEER. The CDR3 nucleotides read TGCGCCAGCAGCCGCAAGTTGGGTGGGGGAAGCGAAAAATTGTTTTTT. Amino acid sequence: CASSRKLGGGSEKLFF.